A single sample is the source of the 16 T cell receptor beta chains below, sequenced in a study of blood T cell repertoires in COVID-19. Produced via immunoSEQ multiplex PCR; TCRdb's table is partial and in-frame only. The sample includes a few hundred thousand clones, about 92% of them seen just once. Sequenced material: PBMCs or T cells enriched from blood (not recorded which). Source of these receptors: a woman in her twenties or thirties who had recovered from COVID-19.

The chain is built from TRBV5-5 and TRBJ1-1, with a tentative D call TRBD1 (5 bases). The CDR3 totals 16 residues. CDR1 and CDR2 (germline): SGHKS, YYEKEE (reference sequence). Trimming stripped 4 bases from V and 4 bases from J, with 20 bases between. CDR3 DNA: TGTGCCAGCAGCCCCGGTGGTAGGGGCTGGGGCACTGAAGCTTTCTTT. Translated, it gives CASSPGGRGWGTEAFF. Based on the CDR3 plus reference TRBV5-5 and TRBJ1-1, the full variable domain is DAGVTQSPTHLIKTRGQQVTLRCSPISGHKSVSWYQQVLGQGPQFIFQYYEKEERGRGNFPDRFSARQFPNYSSELNVNALLLGDSALYLCASSPGGRGWGTEAFFGQGTRLTVV.

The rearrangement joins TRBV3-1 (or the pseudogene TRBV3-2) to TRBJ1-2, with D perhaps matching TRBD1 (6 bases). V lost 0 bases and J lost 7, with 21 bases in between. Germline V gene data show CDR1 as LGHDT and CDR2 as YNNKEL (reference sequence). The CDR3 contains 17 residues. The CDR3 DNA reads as TGTGCCAGCAGCCAAGAAACCCGGGGAGGGGGAGAAGGTGGCTACACCTTC. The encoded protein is CASSQETRGGGEGGYTF.

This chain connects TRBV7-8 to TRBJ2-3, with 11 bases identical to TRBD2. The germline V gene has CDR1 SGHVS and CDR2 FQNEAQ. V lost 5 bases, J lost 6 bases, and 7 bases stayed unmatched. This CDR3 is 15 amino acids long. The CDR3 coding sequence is TGTGCCAGCAGCGAACTAGCGGGAGTACTTGATACGCAGTATTTT. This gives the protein CASSELAGVLDTQYF.

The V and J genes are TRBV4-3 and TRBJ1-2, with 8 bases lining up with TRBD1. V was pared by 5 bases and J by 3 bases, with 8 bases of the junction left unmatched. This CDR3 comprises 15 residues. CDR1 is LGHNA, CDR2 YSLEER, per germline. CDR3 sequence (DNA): TGCGCCAGCAGCTACCGGGACAGGATTTACTATGGCTACACCTTC. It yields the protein CASSYRDRIYYGYTF.

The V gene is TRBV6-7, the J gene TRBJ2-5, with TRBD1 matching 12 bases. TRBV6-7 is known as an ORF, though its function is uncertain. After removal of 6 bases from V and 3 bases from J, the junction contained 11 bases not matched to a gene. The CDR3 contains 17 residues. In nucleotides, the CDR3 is TGTGCCAGCAGCATTAACCGGGACAGGGGGCTCGAAGAGACCCAGTACTTC. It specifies CASSINRDRGLEETQYF.

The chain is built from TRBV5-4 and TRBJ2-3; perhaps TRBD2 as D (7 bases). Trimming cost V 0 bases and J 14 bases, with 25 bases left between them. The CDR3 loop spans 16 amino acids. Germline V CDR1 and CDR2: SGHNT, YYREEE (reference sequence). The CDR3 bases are TGTGCCAGCAGCTTGGACTCCCCCTTTGGCGGGGGCCAGGGGTATTTT. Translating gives CASSLDSPFGGGQGYF.

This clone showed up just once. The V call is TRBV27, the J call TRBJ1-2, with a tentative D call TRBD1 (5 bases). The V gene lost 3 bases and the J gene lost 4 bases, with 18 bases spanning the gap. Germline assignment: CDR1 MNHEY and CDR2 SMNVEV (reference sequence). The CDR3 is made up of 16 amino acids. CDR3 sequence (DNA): TGTGCCAGCAGTTTTAGGGCAACTGTGGACATCTATGGCTACACCTTC. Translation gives CASSFRATVDIYGYTF.

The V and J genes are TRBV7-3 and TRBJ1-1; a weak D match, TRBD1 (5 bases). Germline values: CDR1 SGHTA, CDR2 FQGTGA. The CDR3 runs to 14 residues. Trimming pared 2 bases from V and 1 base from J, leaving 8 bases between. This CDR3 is CASSLQGGNTEAFF. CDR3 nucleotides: TGTGCCAGCAGCTTACAGGGCGGGAACACTGAAGCTTTCTTT.

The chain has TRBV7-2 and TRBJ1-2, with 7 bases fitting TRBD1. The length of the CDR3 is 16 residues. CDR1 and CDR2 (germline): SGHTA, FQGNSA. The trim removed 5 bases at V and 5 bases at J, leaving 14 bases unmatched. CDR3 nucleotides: TGTGCCAGCAGCGAAGGGGCGTCAGGGGGGAGGTATGGCTACACCTTC. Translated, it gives CASSEGASGGRYGYTF.

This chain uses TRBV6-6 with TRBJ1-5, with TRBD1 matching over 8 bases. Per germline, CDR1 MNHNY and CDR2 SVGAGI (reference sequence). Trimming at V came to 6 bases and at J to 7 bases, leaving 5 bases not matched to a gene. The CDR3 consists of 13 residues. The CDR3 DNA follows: TGTGCCAGCAGAGACAGGGGTGTACAGCCCCAGCATTTT. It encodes CASRDRGVQPQHF.

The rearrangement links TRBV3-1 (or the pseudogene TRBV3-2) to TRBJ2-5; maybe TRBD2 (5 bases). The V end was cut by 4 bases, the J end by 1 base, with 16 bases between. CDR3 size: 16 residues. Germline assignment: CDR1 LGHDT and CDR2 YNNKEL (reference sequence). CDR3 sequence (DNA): TGTGCCAGCAGCCCTCTTAGGAGGAGAATCCAAGAGACCCAGTACTTC. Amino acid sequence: CASSPLRRRIQETQYF.

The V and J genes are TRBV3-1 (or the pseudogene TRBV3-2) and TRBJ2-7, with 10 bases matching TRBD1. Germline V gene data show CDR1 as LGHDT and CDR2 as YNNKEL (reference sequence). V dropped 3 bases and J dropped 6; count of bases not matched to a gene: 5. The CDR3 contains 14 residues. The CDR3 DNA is TGTGCCAGCAGCCATCGGGACAGGGGACGCGAGCAGTACTTC. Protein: CASSHRDRGREQYF.

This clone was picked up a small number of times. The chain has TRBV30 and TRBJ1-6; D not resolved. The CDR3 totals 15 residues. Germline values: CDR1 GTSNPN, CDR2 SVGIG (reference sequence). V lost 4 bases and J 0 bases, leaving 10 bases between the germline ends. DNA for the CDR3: TGTGCCTGGATGCGGGGAATCTCCTATAATTCACCCCTCCACTTT. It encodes CAWMRGISYNSPLHF.

The DNA for the CDR3 is TGTGCCAGCAGTACCACGGACAGACAGTACTTC. Its translation is CASSTTDRQYF. The J gene is TRBJ2-7, the V gene TRBV27, with D possibly being TRBD1 (6 bases). The V gene's germline CDR1 is MNHEY and CDR2 SMNVEV (reference sequence). Trimming pared 5 bases from V and 10 bases from J, leaving 12 bases between. This CDR3 has 11 amino acids.

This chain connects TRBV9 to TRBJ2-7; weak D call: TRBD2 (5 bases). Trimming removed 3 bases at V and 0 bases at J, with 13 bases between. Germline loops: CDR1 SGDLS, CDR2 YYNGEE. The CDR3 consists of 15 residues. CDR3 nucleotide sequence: TGTGCCAGCAGCGCCCACGGGGATAGCTCCTACGAGCAGTACTTC. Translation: CASSAHGDSSYEQYF.

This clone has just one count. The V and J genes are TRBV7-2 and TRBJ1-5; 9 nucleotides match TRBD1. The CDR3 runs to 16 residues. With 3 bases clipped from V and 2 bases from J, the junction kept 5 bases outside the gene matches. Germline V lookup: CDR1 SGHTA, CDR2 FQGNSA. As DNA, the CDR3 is TGTGCCAGCAGCTTTGGGACAGGGATGGGCAATCAGCCCCAGCATTTT. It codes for CASSFGTGMGNQPQHF.